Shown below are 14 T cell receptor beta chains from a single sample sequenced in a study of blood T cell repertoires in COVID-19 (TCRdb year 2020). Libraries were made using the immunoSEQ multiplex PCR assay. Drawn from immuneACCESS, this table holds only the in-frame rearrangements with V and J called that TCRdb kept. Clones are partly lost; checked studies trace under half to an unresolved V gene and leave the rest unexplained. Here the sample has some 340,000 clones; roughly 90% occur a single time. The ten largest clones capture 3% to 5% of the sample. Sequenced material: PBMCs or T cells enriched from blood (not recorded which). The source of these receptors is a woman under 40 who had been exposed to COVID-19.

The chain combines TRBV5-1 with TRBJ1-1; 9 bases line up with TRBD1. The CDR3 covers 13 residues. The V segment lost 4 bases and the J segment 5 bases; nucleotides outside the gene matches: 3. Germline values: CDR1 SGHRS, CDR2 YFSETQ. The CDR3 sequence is CASSRGQGTEAFF. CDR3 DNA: TGCGCCAGCAGCCGGGGACAGGGAACTGAAGCTTTCTTT.

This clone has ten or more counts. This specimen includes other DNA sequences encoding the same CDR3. CDR3 bases: TGTGCCAGCAGCTTAGGGCTAGCGGCCTACAATGAGCAGTTCTTC. The encoded protein is CASSLGLAAYNEQFF. The chain couples TRBV7-7 to TRBJ2-1, with TRBD2 identical over 7 bases. Looked up from germline, CDR1 is SSHAT and CDR2 is FNYEAQ (reference sequence). V was pared by 1 base and J by 2 bases, with 2 bases of the junction left unmatched. The CDR3 runs to 15 residues.

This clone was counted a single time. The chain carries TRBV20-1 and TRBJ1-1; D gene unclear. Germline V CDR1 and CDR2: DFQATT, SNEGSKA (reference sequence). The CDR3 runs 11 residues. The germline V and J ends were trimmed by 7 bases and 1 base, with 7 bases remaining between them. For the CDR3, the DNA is TGCAGTGTATCGGGGAACACTGAAGCTTTCTTT. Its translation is CSVSGNTEAFF.

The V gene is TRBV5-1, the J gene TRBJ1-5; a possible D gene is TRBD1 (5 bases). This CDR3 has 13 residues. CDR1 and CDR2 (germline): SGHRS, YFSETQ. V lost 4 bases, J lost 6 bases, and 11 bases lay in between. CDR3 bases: TGCGCCAGCAGCCCCGGGGGGAGTCAGCCCCAGCATTTT. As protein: CASSPGGSQPQHF.

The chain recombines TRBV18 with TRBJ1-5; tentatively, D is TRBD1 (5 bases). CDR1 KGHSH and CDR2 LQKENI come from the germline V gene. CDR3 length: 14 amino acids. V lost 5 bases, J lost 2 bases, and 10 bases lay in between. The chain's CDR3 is CASSVQGGNQPQHF. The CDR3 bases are TGTGCCAGCTCAGTCCAGGGTGGCAATCAGCCCCAGCATTTT. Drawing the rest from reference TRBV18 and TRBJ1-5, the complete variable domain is NAGVMQNPRHLVRRRGQEARLRCSPMKGHSHVYWYRQLPEEGLKFMVYLQKENIIDESGMPKERFSAEFPKEGPSILRIQQVVRGDSAAYFCASSVQGGNQPQHFGDGTRLSIL.

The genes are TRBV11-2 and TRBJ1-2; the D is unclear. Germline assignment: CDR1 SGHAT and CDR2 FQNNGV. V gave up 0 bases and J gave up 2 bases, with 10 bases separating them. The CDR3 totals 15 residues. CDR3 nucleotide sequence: TGTGCCAGCAGCTTAGAGGCCCGCACAAACTATGGCTACACCTTC. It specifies CASSLEARTNYGYTF.

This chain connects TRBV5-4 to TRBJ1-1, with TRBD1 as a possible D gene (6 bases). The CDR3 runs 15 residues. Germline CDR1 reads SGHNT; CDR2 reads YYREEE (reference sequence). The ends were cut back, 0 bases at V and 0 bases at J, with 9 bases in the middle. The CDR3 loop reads CASSLAGTLNTEAFF. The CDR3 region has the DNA TGTGCCAGCAGCTTGGCCGGGACACTGAACACTGAAGCTTTCTTT. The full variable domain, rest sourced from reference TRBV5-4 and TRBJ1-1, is ETGVTQSPTHLIKTRGQQVTLRCSSQSGHNTVSWYQQALGQGPQFIFQYYREEENGRGNFPPRFSGLQFPNYSSELNVNALELDDSALYLCASSLAGTLNTEAFFGQGTRLTVV.

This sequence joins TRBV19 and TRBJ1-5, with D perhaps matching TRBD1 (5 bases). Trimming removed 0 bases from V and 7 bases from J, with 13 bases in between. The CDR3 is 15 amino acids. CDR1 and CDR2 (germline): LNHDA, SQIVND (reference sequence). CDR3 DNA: TGTGCCAGTAGTATAGATGCAGGGTTCGGGCAGCCCCAGCATTTT. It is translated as CASSIDAGFGQPQHF.

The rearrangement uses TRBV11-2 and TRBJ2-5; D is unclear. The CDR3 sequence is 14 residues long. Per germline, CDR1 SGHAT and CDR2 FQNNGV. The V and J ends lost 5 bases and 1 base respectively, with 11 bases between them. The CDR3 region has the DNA TGTGCCAGCAGCCGTGGGCAGATCCAAGAGACCCAGTACTTC. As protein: CASSRGQIQETQYF. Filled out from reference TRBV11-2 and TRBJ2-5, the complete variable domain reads EAGVAQSPRYKIIEKRQSVAFWCNPISGHATLYWYQQILGQGPKLLIQFQNNGVVDDSQLPKDRFSAERLKGVDSTLKIQPAKLEDSAVYLCASSRGQIQETQYFGPGTRLLVL.

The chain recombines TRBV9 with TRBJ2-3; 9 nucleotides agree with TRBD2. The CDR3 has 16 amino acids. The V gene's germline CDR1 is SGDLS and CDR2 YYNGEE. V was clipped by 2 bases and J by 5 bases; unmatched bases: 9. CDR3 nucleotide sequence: TGTGCCAGCAGCGTCTGGGCGGGGGGGCGTGAAGATACGCAGTATTTT. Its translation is CASSVWAGGREDTQYF.

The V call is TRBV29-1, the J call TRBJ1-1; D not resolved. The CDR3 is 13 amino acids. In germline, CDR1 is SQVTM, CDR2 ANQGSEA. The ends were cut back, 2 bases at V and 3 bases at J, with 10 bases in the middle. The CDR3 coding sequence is TGCAGCGTTGAACCCGGGAAGTACACTGAAGCTTTCTTT. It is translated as CSVEPGKYTEAFF. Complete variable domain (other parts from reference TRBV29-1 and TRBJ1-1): SAVISQKPSRDICQRGTSLTIQCQVDSQVTMMFWYRQQPGQSLTLIATANQGSEATYESGFVIDKFPISRPNLTFSTLTVSNMSPEDSSIYLCSVEPGKYTEAFFGQGTRLTVV.

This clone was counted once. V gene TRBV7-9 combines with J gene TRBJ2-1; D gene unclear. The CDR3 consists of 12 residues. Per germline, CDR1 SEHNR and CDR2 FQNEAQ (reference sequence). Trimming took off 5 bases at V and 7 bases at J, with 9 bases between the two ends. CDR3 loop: CASSRASNEQFF. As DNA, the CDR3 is TGTGCCAGCAGCCGAGCCTCAAATGAGCAGTTCTTC.

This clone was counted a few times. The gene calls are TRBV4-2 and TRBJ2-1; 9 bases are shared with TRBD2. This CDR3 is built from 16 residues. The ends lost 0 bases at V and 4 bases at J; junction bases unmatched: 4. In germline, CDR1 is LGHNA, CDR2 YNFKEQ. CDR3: CASSQERGGWYNEQFF. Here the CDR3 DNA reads TGTGCCAGCAGCCAAGAGCGGGGGGGATGGTACAATGAGCAGTTCTTC.

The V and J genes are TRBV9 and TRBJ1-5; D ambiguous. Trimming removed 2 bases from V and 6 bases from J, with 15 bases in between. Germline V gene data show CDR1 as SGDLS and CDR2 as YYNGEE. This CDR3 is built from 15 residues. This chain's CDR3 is CASSVAGLRAQPQHF. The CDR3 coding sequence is TGTGCCAGCAGCGTCGCGGGCCTAAGAGCTCAGCCCCAGCATTTT.